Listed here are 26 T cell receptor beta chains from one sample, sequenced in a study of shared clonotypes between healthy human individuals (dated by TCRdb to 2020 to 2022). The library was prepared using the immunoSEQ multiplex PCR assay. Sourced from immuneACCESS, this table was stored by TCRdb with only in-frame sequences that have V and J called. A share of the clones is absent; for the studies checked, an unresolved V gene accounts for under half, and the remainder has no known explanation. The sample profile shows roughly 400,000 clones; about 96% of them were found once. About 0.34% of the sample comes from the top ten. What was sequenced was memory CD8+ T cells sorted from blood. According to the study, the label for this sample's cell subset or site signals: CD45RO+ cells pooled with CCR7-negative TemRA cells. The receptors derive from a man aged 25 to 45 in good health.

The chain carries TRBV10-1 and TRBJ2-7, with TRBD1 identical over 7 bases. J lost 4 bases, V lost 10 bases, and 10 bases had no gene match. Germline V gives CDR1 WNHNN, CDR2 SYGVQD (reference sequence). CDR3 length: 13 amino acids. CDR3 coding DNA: TGCGCCACCCCCCCTGACAGGGAGTACGAGCAGTACTTC. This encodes CATPPDREYEQYF.

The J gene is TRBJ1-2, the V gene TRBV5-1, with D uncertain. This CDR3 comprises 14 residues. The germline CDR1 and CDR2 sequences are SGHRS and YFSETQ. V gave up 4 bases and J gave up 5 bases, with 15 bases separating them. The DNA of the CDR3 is TGCGCCAGCAGCCCCCCGGGGTGGGCTTATGGCTACACCTTC. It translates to CASSPPGWAYGYTF.

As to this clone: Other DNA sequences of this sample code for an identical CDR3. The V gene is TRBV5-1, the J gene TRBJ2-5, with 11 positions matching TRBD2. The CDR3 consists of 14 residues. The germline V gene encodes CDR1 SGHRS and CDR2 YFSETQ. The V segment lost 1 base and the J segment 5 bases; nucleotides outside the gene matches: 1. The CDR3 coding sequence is TGCGCCAGCAGCTTGTTAGCGGGAGGGGAGACCCAGTACTTC. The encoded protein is CASSLLAGGETQYF.

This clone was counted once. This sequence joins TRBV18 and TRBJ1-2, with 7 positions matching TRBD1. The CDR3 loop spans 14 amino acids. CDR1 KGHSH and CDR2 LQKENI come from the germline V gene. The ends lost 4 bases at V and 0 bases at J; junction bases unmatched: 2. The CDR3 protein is CASSQGGANYGYTF. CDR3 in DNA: TGTGCCAGCTCACAAGGGGGCGCTAACTATGGCTACACCTTC.

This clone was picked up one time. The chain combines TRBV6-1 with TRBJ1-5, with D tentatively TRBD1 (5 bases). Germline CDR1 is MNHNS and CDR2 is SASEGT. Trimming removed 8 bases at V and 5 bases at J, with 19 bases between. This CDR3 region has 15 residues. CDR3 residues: CASGAGRGNHQPQHF. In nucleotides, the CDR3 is TGTGCCAGCGGTGCAGGGAGGGGTAATCATCAGCCCCAGCATTTT.

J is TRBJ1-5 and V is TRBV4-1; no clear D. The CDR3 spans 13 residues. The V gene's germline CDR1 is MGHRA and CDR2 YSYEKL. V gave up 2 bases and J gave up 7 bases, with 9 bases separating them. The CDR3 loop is CASSQTTEQPQHF. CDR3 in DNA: TGCGCCAGCAGCCAAACGACGGAACAGCCCCAGCATTTT.

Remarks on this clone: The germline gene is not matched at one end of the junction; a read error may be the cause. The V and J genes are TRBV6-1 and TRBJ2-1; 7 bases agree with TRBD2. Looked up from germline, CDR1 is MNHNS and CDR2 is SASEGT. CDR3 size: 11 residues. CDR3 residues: CWGGPLLLPFF. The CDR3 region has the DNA TGCTGGGGAGGGCCACTCCTCCTTCCGTTCTTC.

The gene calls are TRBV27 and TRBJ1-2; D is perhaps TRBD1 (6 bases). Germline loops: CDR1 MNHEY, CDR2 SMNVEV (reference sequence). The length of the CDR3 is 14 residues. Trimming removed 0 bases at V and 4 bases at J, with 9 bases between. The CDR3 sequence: CASSLSQGRYGYTF. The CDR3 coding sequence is TGTGCCAGCAGTTTATCACAGGGACGCTATGGCTACACCTTC.

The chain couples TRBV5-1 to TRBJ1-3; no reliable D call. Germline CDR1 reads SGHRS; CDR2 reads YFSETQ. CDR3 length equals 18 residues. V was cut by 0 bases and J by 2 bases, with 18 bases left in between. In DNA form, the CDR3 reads TGCGCCAGCAGCTTGGCCGAACAGTCAGATATAGCTGGAAACACCATATATTTT. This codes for CASSLAEQSDIAGNTIYF. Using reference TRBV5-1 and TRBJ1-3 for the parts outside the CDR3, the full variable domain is KAGVTQTPRYLIKTRGQQVTLSCSPISGHRSVSWYQQTPGQGLQFLFEYFSETQRNKGNFPGRFSGRQFSNSRSEMNVSTLELGDSALYLCASSLAEQSDIAGNTIYFGEGSWLTVV.

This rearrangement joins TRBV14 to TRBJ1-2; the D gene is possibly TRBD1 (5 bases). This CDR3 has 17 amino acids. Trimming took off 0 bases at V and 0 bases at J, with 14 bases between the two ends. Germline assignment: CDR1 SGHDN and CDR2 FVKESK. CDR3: CASSQEPGPLANYGYTF. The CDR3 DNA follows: TGTGCCAGCAGCCAAGAGCCGGGACCTCTTGCTAACTATGGCTACACCTTC. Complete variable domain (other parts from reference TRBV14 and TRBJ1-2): EAGVTQFPSHSVIEKGQTVTLRCDPISGHDNLYWYRRVMGKEIKFLLHFVKESKQDESGMPNNRFLAERTGGTYSTLKVQPAELEDSGVYFCASSQEPGPLANYGYTFGSGTRLTVV.

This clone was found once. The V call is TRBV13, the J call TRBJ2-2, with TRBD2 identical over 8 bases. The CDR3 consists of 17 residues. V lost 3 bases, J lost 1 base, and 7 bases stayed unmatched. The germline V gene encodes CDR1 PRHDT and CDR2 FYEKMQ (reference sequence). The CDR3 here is CASSFGLAGGNTGELFF. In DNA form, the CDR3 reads TGTGCCAGCAGCTTTGGTCTGGCGGGAGGGAACACCGGGGAGCTGTTTTTT. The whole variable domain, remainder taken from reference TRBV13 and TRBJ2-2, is AAGVIQSPRHLIKEKRETATLKCYPIPRHDTVYWYQQGPGQDPQFLISFYEKMQSDKGSIPDRFSAQQFSDYHSELNMSSLELGDSALYFCASSFGLAGGNTGELFFGEGSRLTVL.

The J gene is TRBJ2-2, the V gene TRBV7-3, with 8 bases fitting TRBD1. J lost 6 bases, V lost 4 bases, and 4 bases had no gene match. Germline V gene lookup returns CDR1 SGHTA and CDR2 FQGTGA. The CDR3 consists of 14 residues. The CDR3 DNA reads TGTGCCAGCAGCTCAAAGACAGGGGCCGGGGAGCTGTTTTTT. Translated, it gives CASSSKTGAGELFF.

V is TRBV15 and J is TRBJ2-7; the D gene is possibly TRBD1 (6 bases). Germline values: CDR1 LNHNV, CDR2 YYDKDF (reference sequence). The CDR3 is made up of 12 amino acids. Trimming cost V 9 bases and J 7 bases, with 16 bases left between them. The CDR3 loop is CATSQTGGEQYF. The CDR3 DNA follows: TGTGCCACGTCACAGACAGGCGGGGAGCAGTACTTC.

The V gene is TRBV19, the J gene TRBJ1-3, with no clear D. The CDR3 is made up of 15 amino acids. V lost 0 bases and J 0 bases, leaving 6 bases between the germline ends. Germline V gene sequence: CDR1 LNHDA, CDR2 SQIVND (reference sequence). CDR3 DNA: TGTGCCAGTAGTATAGACAAGGTCTCTGGAAACACCATATATTTT. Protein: CASSIDKVSGNTIYF.

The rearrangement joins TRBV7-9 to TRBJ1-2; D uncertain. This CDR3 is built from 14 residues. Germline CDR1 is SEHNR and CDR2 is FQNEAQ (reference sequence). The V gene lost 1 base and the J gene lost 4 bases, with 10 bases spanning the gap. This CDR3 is CASSLGTELYGYTF. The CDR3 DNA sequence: TGTGCCAGCAGCTTAGGGACGGAACTCTATGGCTACACCTTC. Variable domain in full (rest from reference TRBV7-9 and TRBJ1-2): DTGVSQNPRHKITKRGQNVTFRCDPISEHNRLYWYRQTLGQGPEFLTYFQNEAQLEKSRLLSDRFSAERPKGSFSTLEIQRTEQGDSAMYLCASSLGTELYGYTFGSGTRLTVV.

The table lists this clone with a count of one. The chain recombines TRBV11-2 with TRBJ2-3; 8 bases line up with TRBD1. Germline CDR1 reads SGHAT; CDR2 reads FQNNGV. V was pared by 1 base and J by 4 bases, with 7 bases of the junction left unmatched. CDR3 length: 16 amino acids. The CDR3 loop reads CASSLVAGGIADTQYF. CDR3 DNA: TGTGCCAGCAGCTTAGTGGCAGGGGGCATTGCAGATACGCAGTATTTT.

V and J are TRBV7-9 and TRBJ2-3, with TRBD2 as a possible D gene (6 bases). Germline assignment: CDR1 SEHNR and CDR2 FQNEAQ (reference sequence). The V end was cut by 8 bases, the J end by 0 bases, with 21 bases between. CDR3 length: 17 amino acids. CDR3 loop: CASDPDFGGVSTDTQYF. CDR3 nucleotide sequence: TGTGCCAGCGATCCGGATTTCGGCGGGGTTAGCACAGATACGCAGTATTTT.

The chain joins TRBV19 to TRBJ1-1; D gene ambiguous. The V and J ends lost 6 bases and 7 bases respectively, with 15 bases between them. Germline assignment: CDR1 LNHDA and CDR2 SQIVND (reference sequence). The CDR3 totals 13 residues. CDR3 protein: CASSLGLPDEAFF. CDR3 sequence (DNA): TGTGCCAGTAGCCTAGGACTCCCGGATGAAGCTTTCTTT.

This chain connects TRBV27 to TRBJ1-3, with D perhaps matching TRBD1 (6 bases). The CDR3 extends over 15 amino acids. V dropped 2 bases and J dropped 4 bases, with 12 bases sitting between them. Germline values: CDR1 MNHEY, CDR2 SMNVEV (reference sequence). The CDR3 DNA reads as TGTGCCAGCAGTTTAGGGGGGGGCCTAGGAAACACCATATATTTT. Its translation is CASSLGGGLGNTIYF.

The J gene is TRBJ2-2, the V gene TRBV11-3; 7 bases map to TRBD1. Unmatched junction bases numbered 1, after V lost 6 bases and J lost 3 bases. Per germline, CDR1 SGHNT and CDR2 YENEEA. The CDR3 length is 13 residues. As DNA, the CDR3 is TGTGCCAGCAGAACAGGGGACACCGGGGAGCTGTTTTTT. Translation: CASRTGDTGELFF.

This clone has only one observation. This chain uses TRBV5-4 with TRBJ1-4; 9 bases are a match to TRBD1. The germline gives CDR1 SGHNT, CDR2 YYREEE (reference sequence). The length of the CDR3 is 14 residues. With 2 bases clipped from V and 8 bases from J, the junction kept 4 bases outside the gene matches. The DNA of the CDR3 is TGTGCCAGCAGCTTTACAGGGGGCGGGGAAAAACTGTTTTTT. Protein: CASSFTGGGEKLFF.

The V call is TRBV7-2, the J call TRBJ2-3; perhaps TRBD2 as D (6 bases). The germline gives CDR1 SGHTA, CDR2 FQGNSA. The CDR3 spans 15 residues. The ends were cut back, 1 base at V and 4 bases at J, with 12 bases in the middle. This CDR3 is CASSLGSSAPDTQYF. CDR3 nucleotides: TGTGCCAGCAGCTTAGGCTCTAGCGCCCCAGATACGCAGTATTTT.

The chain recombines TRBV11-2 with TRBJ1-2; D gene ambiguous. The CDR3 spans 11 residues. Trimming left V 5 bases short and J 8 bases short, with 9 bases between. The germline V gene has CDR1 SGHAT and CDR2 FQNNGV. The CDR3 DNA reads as TGTGCCAGCAGCGGAGGAACAGGCTACACCTTC. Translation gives CASSGGTGYTF. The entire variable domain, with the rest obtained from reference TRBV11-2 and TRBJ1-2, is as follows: EAGVAQSPRYKIIEKRQSVAFWCNPISGHATLYWYQQILGQGPKLLIQFQNNGVVDDSQLPKDRFSAERLKGVDSTLKIQPAKLEDSAVYLCASSGGTGYTFGSGTRLTVV.

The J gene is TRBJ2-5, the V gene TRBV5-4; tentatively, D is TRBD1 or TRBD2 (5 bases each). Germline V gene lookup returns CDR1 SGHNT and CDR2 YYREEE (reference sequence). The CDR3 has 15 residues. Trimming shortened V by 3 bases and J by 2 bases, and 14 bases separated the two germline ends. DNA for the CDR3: TGTGCCAGCAGCTCGGGGCCTGGAAAACAAGAGACCCAGTACTTC. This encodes CASSSGPGKQETQYF.

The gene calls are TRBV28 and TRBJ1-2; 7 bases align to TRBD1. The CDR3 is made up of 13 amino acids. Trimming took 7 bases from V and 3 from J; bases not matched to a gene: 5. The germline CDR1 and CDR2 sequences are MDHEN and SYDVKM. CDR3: CASTLQGYYGYTF. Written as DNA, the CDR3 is TGTGCCAGCACCCTACAGGGGTACTATGGCTACACCTTC.

CDR3 sequence (DNA): TGTGCCAGTAGTAAGGGACTAGCGGGAGGTTTTCGGGATGAGCAGTTCTTC. Protein product: CASSKGLAGGFRDEQFF. The V and J genes are TRBV19 and TRBJ2-1, with TRBD2 matching 15 bases. There are 17 residues in the CDR3. The V gene's germline CDR1 is LNHDA and CDR2 SQIVND (reference sequence). V lost 4 bases to trimming and J lost 8 bases; unmatched junction nucleotides: 9.